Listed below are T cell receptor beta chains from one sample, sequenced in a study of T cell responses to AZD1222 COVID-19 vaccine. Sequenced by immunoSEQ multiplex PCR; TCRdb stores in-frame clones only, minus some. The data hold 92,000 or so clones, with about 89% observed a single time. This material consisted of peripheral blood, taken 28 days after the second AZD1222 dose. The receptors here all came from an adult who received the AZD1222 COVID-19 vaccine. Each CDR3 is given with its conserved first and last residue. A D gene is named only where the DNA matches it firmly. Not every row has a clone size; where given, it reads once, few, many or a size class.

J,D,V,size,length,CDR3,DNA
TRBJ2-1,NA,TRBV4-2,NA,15,CASSQDPVSYNEQFF,TGTGCCAGCAGCCAAGATCCAGTCTCCTACAATGAGCAGTTCTTC
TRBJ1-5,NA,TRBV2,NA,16,CASSERAGGWNQPQHF,TGTGCCAGCAGTGAACGGGCAGGAGGTTGGAATCAGCCCCAGCATTTT
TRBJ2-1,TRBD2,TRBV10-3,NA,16,CAIGALGTSGVHEQFF,TGTGCCATCGGGGCTTTAGGGACTAGCGGGGTCCATGAGCAGTTCTTC
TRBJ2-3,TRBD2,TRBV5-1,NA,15,CASSDLAGGTDTQYF,TGCGCCAGCAGCGATCTAGCGGGGGGCACAGATACGCAGTATTTT
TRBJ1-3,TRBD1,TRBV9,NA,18,CASSVASLQGGSGNTIYF,TGTGCCAGCAGCGTAGCAAGTTTGCAGGGGGGTTCTGGAAACACCATATATTTT
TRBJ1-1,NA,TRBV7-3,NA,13,CASSLIVNTEAFF,TGTGCCAGCAGCTTAATTGTTAACACTGAAGCTTTCTTT
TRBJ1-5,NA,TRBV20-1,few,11,CSARVSEPQHF,TGCAGTGCTAGAGTCTCTGAGCCCCAGCATTTT
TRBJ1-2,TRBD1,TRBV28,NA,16,CASSPSRQGFNYGYTF,TGTGCCAGCAGTCCATCTCGACAGGGATTTAACTATGGCTACACCTTC
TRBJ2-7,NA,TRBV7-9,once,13,CASSLVWGYEQYF,TGTGCCAGCAGCTTAGTGTGGGGTTACGAGCAGTACTTC
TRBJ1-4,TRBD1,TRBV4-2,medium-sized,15,CASSQDRTGHEKLFF,TGTGCCAGCAGCCAAGATCGGACAGGGCATGAAAAACTGTTTTTT
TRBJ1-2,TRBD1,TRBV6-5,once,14,CASSRQGPILGYTF,TGTGCCAGCAGTAGACAGGGGCCCATATTGGGCTACACCTTC
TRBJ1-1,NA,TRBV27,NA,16,CASSLGDPGLNTEAFF,TGTGCCAGCAGTTTGGGAGACCCGGGCCTGAACACTGAAGCTTTCTTT
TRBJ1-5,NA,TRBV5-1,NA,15,CASSRLPGSYQPQHF,TGCGCCAGCAGCCGATTGCCGGGGAGCTATCAGCCCCAGCATTTT
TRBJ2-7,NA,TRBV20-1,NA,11,CSAQRGYEQYF,TGCAGTGCTCAGAGGGGTTACGAGCAGTACTTC